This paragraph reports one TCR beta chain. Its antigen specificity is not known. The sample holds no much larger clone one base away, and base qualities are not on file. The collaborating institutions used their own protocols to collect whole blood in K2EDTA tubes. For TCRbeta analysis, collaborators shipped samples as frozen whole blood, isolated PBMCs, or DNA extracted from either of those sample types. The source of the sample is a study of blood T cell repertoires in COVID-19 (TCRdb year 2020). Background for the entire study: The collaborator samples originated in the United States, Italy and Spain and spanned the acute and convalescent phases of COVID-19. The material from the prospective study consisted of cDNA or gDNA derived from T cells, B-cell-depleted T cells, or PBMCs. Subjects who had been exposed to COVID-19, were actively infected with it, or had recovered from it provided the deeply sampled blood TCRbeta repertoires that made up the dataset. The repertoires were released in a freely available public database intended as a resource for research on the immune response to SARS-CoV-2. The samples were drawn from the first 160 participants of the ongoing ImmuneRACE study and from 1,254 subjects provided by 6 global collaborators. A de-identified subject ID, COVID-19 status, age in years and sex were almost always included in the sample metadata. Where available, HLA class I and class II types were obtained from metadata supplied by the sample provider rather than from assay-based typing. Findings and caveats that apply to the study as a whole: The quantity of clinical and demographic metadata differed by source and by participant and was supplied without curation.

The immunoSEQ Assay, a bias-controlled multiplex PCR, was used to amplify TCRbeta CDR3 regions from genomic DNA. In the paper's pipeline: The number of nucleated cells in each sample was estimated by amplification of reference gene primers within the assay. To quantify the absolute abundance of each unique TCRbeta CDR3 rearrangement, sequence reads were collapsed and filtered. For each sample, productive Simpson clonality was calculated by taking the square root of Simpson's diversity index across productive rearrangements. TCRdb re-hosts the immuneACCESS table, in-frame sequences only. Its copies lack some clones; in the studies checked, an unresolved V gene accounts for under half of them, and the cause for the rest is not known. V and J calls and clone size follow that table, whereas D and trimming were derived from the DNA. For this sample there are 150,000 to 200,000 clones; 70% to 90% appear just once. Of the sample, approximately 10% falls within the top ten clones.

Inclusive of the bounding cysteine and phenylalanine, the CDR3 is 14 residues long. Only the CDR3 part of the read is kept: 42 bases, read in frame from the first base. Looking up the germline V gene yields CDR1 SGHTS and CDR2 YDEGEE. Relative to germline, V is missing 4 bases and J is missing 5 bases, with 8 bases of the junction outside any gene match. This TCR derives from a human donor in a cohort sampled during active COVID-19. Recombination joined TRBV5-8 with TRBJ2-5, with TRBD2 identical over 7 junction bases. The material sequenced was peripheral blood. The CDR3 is CASSQTSSWETQYF. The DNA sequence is TGTGCCAGCAGCCAGACTAGCTCTTGGGAGACCCAGTACTTC.